These T cell receptor beta chains were read from a single sample in a study of shared clonotypes between healthy human individuals. Produced via immunoSEQ multiplex PCR; TCRdb's table is partial and in-frame only. The repertoire holds 2 million to 2.5 million clones, with 85% to 95% as singletons. The material sequenced was naive CD4+ T cells from PBMCs. Receptors originate from a man between 18 and 29 years old in good health. Some clones in this sample may be carry-over from other donors' samples. The CDR3 runs from the conserved cysteine through the conserved F or W. D genes are given only for firm matches. Not every row has a clone size; where given, it reads once, few, many or a size class.

clone_size: NA; j_call: TRBJ2-7; v_call: TRBV11-2; d_call: TRBD2; cdr3_aa: CASSSTSGGSYEQYF; cdr3_nt: TGTGCCAGCAGCTCCACTAGCGGGGGCTCCTACGAGCAGTACTTC
clone_size: NA; j_call: TRBJ2-7; v_call: TRBV5-8; d_call: NA; cdr3_aa: CASSLGGYYEQYF; cdr3_nt: TGTGCCAGCAGCTTGGGCGGTTACTACGAGCAGTACTTC
clone_size: once; j_call: TRBJ1-1; v_call: TRBV6-1; d_call: NA; cdr3_aa: CASSGGVRRPNRGGTEAFF; cdr3_nt: TGTGCCAGCAGTGGGGGAGTACGGCGTCCGAATCGGGGTGGTACTGAAGCTTTCTTT
clone_size: NA; j_call: TRBJ1-2; v_call: TRBV18; d_call: NA; cdr3_aa: CASSPPGGRSGYTF; cdr3_nt: TGTGCCAGCTCACCACCTGGGGGGCGAAGCGGCTACACCTTC
clone_size: NA; j_call: TRBJ1-2; v_call: TRBV7-2; d_call: NA; cdr3_aa: CASSLASGQYYGYTF; cdr3_nt: TGTGCCAGCAGCTTAGCTTCCGGGCAGTATTATGGCTACACCTTC
clone_size: NA; j_call: TRBJ2-1; v_call: TRBV7-2; d_call: TRBD2; cdr3_aa: CASSPGGASGAPRVNEQFF; cdr3_nt: TGTGCCAGCAGCCCCGGGGGGGCTAGCGGGGCACCCCGGGTCAATGAGCAGTTCTTC
clone_size: NA; j_call: TRBJ2-1; v_call: TRBV7-2; d_call: TRBD2; cdr3_aa: CASSLGGTSGTNEQFF; cdr3_nt: TGTGCCAGCAGCTTAGGGGGGACTAGCGGGACGAATGAGCAGTTCTTC
clone_size: NA; j_call: TRBJ1-2; v_call: TRBV28; d_call: NA; cdr3_aa: CASRASNYGYTF; cdr3_nt: TGTGCCAGCAGGGCGTCTAACTATGGCTACACCTTC
clone_size: NA; j_call: TRBJ2-2; v_call: TRBV5-1; d_call: NA; cdr3_aa: CASSPGRGLDSGELFF; cdr3_nt: TGCGCCAGCAGCCCAGGACGGGGTCTAGATTCCGGGGAGCTGTTTTTT
clone_size: NA; j_call: TRBJ1-1; v_call: TRBV5-6; d_call: NA; cdr3_aa: CASSRETPGTEAFF; cdr3_nt: TGTGCCAGCAGCCGTGAAACCCCGGGAACTGAAGCTTTCTTT
clone_size: NA; j_call: TRBJ2-7; v_call: TRBV5-5; d_call: TRBD1; cdr3_aa: CASSFGQGDVYEQYF; cdr3_nt: TGTGCCAGCAGCTTCGGCCAGGGGGACGTCTACGAGCAGTACTTC
clone_size: NA; j_call: TRBJ2-6; v_call: TRBV25-1; d_call: NA; cdr3_aa: CASTASSGANVLTF; cdr3_nt: TGTGCAAGCACCGCCTCCTCTGGGGCCAACGTCCTGACTTTC
clone_size: NA; j_call: TRBJ2-6; v_call: TRBV5-1; d_call: NA; cdr3_aa: CASSLEPYSGANVLTF; cdr3_nt: TGCGCCAGCAGCTTGGAACCCTACTCTGGGGCCAACGTCCTGACTTTC
clone_size: NA; j_call: TRBJ2-7; v_call: TRBV5-4; d_call: TRBD2; cdr3_aa: CASSPTSERDEQYF; cdr3_nt: TGTGCCAGCAGCCCTACTAGCGAGAGAGACGAGCAGTACTTC
clone_size: NA; j_call: TRBJ1-2; v_call: TRBV6-5; d_call: NA; cdr3_aa: CASSYKAPRINYGYTF; cdr3_nt: TGTGCCAGCAGTTACAAGGCCCCCCGAATCAACTATGGCTACACCTTC
clone_size: NA; j_call: TRBJ1-4; v_call: TRBV5-1; d_call: NA; cdr3_aa: CASSLAGGGEKLFF; cdr3_nt: TGCGCCAGCAGCTTGGCGGGGGGCGGTGAAAAACTGTTTTTT
clone_size: NA; j_call: TRBJ1-1; v_call: TRBV5-1; d_call: NA; cdr3_aa: CASSLDIRGAEAFF; cdr3_nt: TGCGCCAGCAGCTTAGACATCAGGGGCGCTGAAGCTTTCTTT
clone_size: NA; j_call: TRBJ2-1; v_call: TRBV7-9; d_call: NA; cdr3_aa: CASSFFPGNEQFF; cdr3_nt: TGTGCCAGCAGCTTTTTCCCTGGGAATGAGCAGTTCTTC
clone_size: NA; j_call: TRBJ1-5; v_call: TRBV7-9; d_call: NA; cdr3_aa: CASSLVDHNQPQHF; cdr3_nt: TGTGCCAGCAGCTTAGTGGACCATAATCAGCCCCAGCATTTT
clone_size: NA; j_call: TRBJ2-7; v_call: TRBV7-9; d_call: TRBD1; cdr3_aa: CASRPNRGQGAIEQYF; cdr3_nt: TGTGCCAGCAGACCTAATCGGGGACAGGGGGCGATCGAGCAGTACTTC
clone_size: NA; j_call: TRBJ1-5; v_call: TRBV27; d_call: TRBD1; cdr3_aa: CAPPQGDRTNQPQHF; cdr3_nt: TGTGCCCCCCCCCAGGGGGACAGAACTAATCAGCCCCAGCATTTT
clone_size: NA; j_call: TRBJ1-5; v_call: TRBV2; d_call: TRBD1; cdr3_aa: CASSEGQGVGKPQHF; cdr3_nt: TGTGCCAGCAGTGAAGGCCAGGGGGTTGGAAAGCCCCAGCATTTT
clone_size: once; j_call: TRBJ1-2; v_call: TRBV5-1; d_call: NA; cdr3_aa: CASSFEGSLQGYTF; cdr3_nt: TGCGCCAGCAGCTTTGAAGGGTCACTTCAAGGCTACACCTTC
clone_size: NA; j_call: TRBJ2-5; v_call: TRBV5-1; d_call: TRBD2; cdr3_aa: CASSRGASGIGETQYF; cdr3_nt: TGCGCCAGCAGCAGGGGGGCTAGCGGGATAGGGGAGACCCAGTACTTC
clone_size: NA; j_call: TRBJ2-7; v_call: TRBV5-1; d_call: TRBD2; cdr3_aa: CASTPGLAVYEQYF; cdr3_nt: TGCGCCAGCACCCCGGGACTAGCGGTCTACGAGCAGTACTTC
clone_size: NA; j_call: TRBJ2-5; v_call: TRBV19; d_call: TRBD1; cdr3_aa: CASSIAAGGEETQYF; cdr3_nt: TGTGCCAGTAGTATAGCGGCAGGGGGCGAGGAGACCCAGTACTTC
clone_size: NA; j_call: TRBJ1-6; v_call: TRBV29-1; d_call: NA; cdr3_aa: CSTRTGNSPLHF; cdr3_nt: TGCAGCACCCGAACAGGGAATTCACCCCTCCACTTT
clone_size: NA; j_call: TRBJ1-1; v_call: TRBV9; d_call: NA; cdr3_aa: CASSPIVGAAEAFF; cdr3_nt: TGTGCCAGCAGCCCTATTGTAGGGGCTGCTGAAGCTTTCTTT
clone_size: NA; j_call: TRBJ2-3; v_call: TRBV20-1; d_call: NA; cdr3_aa: CSVDDRGTQYF; cdr3_nt: TGCAGTGTCGACGACCGAGGTACGCAGTATTTT
clone_size: once; j_call: TRBJ2-3; v_call: TRBV7-8; d_call: TRBD2; cdr3_aa: CASSPRTSGSTDTQYF; cdr3_nt: TGTGCCAGCAGCCCCAGGACTAGCGGGAGCACAGATACGCAGTATTTT
clone_size: NA; j_call: TRBJ1-1; v_call: TRBV5-6; d_call: TRBD1; cdr3_aa: CASSQGQGSWAEAFF; cdr3_nt: TGTGCCAGCAGCCAGGGACAGGGCAGTTGGGCTGAAGCTTTCTTT
clone_size: NA; j_call: TRBJ2-4; v_call: TRBV4-1; d_call: TRBD1; cdr3_aa: CASSQVEAQGVPLAKNIQYF; cdr3_nt: TGCGCCAGCAGCCAAGTGGAGGCACAGGGGGTCCCGCTAGCCAAAAACATTCAGTACTTC
clone_size: NA; j_call: TRBJ1-3; v_call: TRBV7-3; d_call: TRBD1; cdr3_aa: CASSSEQGSSGNTIYF; cdr3_nt: TGTGCCAGCAGCTCCGAACAGGGGTCCTCTGGAAACACCATATATTTT
clone_size: NA; j_call: TRBJ1-4; v_call: TRBV5-1; d_call: NA; cdr3_aa: CASSLFNGGTNEKLFF; cdr3_nt: TGCGCCAGCAGCTTATTCAACGGGGGCACTAATGAAAAACTGTTTTTT
clone_size: once; j_call: TRBJ1-5; v_call: TRBV6-1; d_call: TRBD1; cdr3_aa: CASSEGRTGNQPQHF; cdr3_nt: TGTGCCAGCAGTGAAGGTAGGACAGGGAATCAGCCCCAGCATTTT
clone_size: NA; j_call: TRBJ2-3; v_call: TRBV30; d_call: NA; cdr3_aa: CAWSVLGTTDTQYF; cdr3_nt: TGTGCCTGGAGTGTACTAGGCACCACAGATACGCAGTATTTT
clone_size: NA; j_call: TRBJ2-5; v_call: TRBV11-2; d_call: NA; cdr3_aa: CASSLGGGIWETQYF; cdr3_nt: TGTGCCAGCAGCTTAGGAGGGGGAATTTGGGAGACCCAGTACTTC
clone_size: NA; j_call: TRBJ2-2; v_call: TRBV5-4; d_call: TRBD2; cdr3_aa: CASSLLAGESGELFF; cdr3_nt: TGTGCCAGCAGCTTGCTAGCGGGAGAATCCGGGGAGCTGTTTTTT
clone_size: NA; j_call: TRBJ1-4; v_call: TRBV27; d_call: NA; cdr3_aa: CASSPPGGTNEKLFF; cdr3_nt: TGTGCCAGCAGTCCGCCGGGAGGAACTAATGAAAAACTGTTTTTT
clone_size: NA; j_call: TRBJ2-6; v_call: TRBV2; d_call: NA; cdr3_aa: CASSFGANVLTF; cdr3_nt: TGTGCCAGCTCTTTTGGGGCCAACGTCCTGACTTTC